This T cell receptor beta chain was documented in a study of blood T cell repertoires in COVID-19. Overall study context: From the United States, Italy and Spain came samples of acute and convalescent COVID-19. From T cells, B-cell-depleted T cells, or PBMCs came the material, which was cDNA or gDNA.

There are 14 residues in the CDR3. V trimming: 7 bases; J trimming: 8 bases; junction bases outside the gene matches: 11. CDR1 is MDHEN and CDR2 is SYDVKM in the germline V gene. As processed by the authors: Amplification from reference gene primers served as the basis for estimated nucleated cell counts. TCRdb's copy holds only in-frame clones and misses some; the assay was immunoSEQ multiplex PCR. That table furnishes V, J and clone size, whereas the DNA furnished D and trimming. The data show a few hundred thousand clones, with 85% seen just once and approximately 7.6% held by the top ten. This receptor was obtained from a human donor in a cohort sampled during active COVID-19. This chain links TRBV28 with TRBJ2-1, with 7 bases lining up with TRBD1. The sequencing sample was made of peripheral blood. CDR3 in amino acids: CASTEGAAIDEQFF. In DNA, the CDR3 is TGTGCCAGCACCGAGGGGGCGGCAATCGATGAGCAGTTCTTC.